A single sample gave rise to the 14 T cell receptor beta chains below, sequenced in a study of blood T cells in healthy people across ages (dated by TCRdb to between 2015 and 2017). Receptor libraries were prepared by 5' RACE. The sequencer listed for this sample is Illumina HiSeq 2500. A second PCR of about 7 to 12 cycles was run with a J-beta primer mix and a sample-barcoded 5' primer. TCRdb reanalyzed the raw reads on its own, using fastp at Q25 for trimming and MiXCR for clone calling, and kept in-frame beta chains. Every CDR3 protein is listed once, alongside the most common genes and DNA of its rows. The sample includes 760,000 or so distinct CDR3 sequences, with 20% to 25% observed a single time. 9.4% of the sample lies in the top ten. These data were likewise used in another study, on T cells of mothers and their children.

Sequencing was carried out using blood. These receptors were taken from a boy aged 5-17 years in good health.

This clonotype was counted a few times. The V gene is TRBV6-1, the J gene TRBJ1-2; D remains unclear. Trimming shortened V by 3 bases and J by 4 bases, and 12 bases separated the two germline ends. Germline V gene sequence: CDR1 MNHNS, CDR2 SASEGT. This CDR3 spans 14 amino acids. In nucleotides, the CDR3 is TGTGCCAGCAGTGAGACCCGCCTGGGCTATGGCTACACCTTC. Its translation is CASSETRLGYGYTF.

The chain joins TRBV7-2 to TRBJ2-3; 7 nucleotides match TRBD2. With V trimmed by 5 bases and J by 3 bases, 11 bases remained unmatched. Germline-derived CDR1 and CDR2 are SGHTA and FQGNSA. The CDR3 has 16 amino acids. DNA for the CDR3: TGTGCCAGCAGCCCTCTTTTTGGGGGGGAGACAGATACGCAGTATTTT. It codes for CASSPLFGGETDTQYF.

The rearrangement links TRBV10-3 to TRBJ2-5; 8 bases are shared with TRBD2. The DNA end is a closer match to TRBJ2-1, so the J assignment may be wrong. This CDR3 has 16 amino acids. Germline loops: CDR1 ENHRY, CDR2 SYGVKD. The CDR3 sequence is CAIRGAPGTSKAEQFF. In DNA form, the CDR3 reads TGTGCCATCAGGGGGGCACCCGGGACTAGTAAAGCTGAGCAGTTCTTC.

This clonotype has only a few counts. The V and J genes are TRBV3-1 and TRBJ1-2; 8 bases agree with TRBD1. Germline values: CDR1 LGHDT, CDR2 YNNKEL (reference sequence). This CDR3 is built from 17 residues. J gave up 5 bases and V 0 bases, and 11 bases lay outside the gene matches. CDR3 in DNA: TGTGCCAGCAGCCAAGATCGGGTCGTACAGGGGGGGTATGGCTACACCTTC. Translating it yields CASSQDRVVQGGYGYTF. The full variable domain, with the rest looked up from reference TRBV3-1 and TRBJ1-2, is DTAVSQTPKYLVTQMGNDKSIKCEQNLGHDTMYWYKQDSKKFLKIMFSYNNKELIINETVPNRFSPKSPDKAHLNLHINSLELGDSAVYFCASSQDRVVQGGYGYTFGSGTRLTVV.

The chain is built from TRBV27 and TRBJ2-3; 11 nucleotides align to TRBD2. The germline V gene has CDR1 MNHEY and CDR2 SMNVEV (reference sequence). The V gene end was trimmed by 6 bases and the J gene end by 2 bases; junction bases not matched to a gene: 7. This CDR3 contains 16 residues. Here the CDR3 reads CASRMSGLAVTDTQYF. The CDR3 nucleotides read TGTGCCAGCAGAATGTCGGGACTAGCGGTCACAGATACGCAGTATTTT.

This clonotype turned up a few times. The CDR3 DNA sequence: TGTGCCAGCAGCTGGGCGACTAGCGGGAACTCCTACGAGCAGTACTTC. It codes for CASSWATSGNSYEQYF. V is TRBV11-1 and J is TRBJ2-7, with 11 bases lining up with TRBD2. Germline CDR1 is SGHAT and CDR2 is FQDESV (reference sequence). This CDR3 spans 16 amino acids. V lost 4 bases, J lost 0 bases, and 5 bases stayed unmatched.

This clonotype was counted only a few times. The chain uses TRBV3-1 and TRBJ2-5, with TRBD1 matching 7 bases. The J call could be wrong; TRBJ2-7 is a better fit for the DNA end. This CDR3 spans 14 amino acids. The germline CDR1 and CDR2 sequences are LGHDT and YNNKEL (reference sequence). CDR3 nucleotides: TGTGCCAGCACGAGCGACAGGGTGAGCTACGAGCAGTACTTC. It yields the protein CASTSDRVSYEQYF.

The gene calls are TRBV5-6 and TRBJ2-2, with D possibly being TRBD2 (6 bases). The CDR3 loop spans 16 amino acids. V was shortened by 0 bases and J by 3 bases, with 12 bases between the two germline ends. Germline CDR1 reads SGHDT; CDR2 reads YYEEEE. The CDR3 spells CASSLGFGGDTGELFF. The CDR3 nucleotides are TGTGCCAGCAGCTTGGGTTTCGGGGGAGACACCGGGGAGCTGTTTTTT.

The rearrangement joins TRBV4-3 to TRBJ1-4, with D unresolved. CDR1 and CDR2 (germline): LGHNA, YSLEER. The CDR3 runs to 16 residues. V was clipped by 1 base and J by 3 bases, with 12 bases between them. This chain's CDR3 is CASSQGILKANEKLFF. The CDR3 nucleotides read TGCGCCAGCAGCCAAGGGATCCTCAAGGCTAATGAAAAACTGTTTTTT.

This rearrangement joins TRBV25-1 to TRBJ2-7; D call uncertain. Trimming took off 8 bases at V and 6 bases at J, with 11 bases between the two ends. The CDR3 is made up of 11 amino acids. Germline V CDR1 and CDR2: MGHDK, SYGVNS. The CDR3 sequence: CASGMGVEQYF. In DNA form, the CDR3 reads TGTGCCAGCGGCATGGGCGTCGAGCAGTACTTC.

The V call is TRBV27, the J call TRBJ2-5, with a possible D match to TRBD2 (5 bases). The CDR3 spans 13 residues. From germline, CDR1 is MNHEY and CDR2 SMNVEV (reference sequence). V lost 5 bases, J lost 5 bases, and 12 bases lay in between. The CDR3 sequence: CASSGLAYETQYF. DNA of the CDR3: TGTGCCAGCAGTGGCCTAGCCTATGAGACCCAGTACTTC.

The rearrangement joins TRBV6-1 to TRBJ2-4; D could derive from TRBD1 or TRBD2 (5 bases each). The CDR3 has 14 residues. V lost 1 base and J 6 bases, leaving 10 bases between the germline ends. Germline CDR1 reads MNHNS; CDR2 reads SASEGT. CDR3: CASSEGGAGNIQYF. The CDR3, as DNA: TGTGCCAGCAGTGAAGGGGGCGCGGGAAACATTCAGTACTTC.

This clonotype appeared a few times. V is TRBV24-1 and J is TRBJ2-7, with D uncertain. This CDR3 has 15 amino acids. CDR1 and CDR2 (germline): KGHDR, SFDVKD. The V gene lost 5 bases and the J gene lost 5 bases, with 18 bases spanning the gap. The CDR3 bases are TGTGCCACCAGTGCCGTAGCTTCCCCATCCCACGAGCAGTACTTC. Its translation is CATSAVASPSHEQYF.

The rearrangement uses TRBV12-3 or TRBV12-4 and TRBJ2-5, with 8 bases that match TRBD1. Trimming removed 6 bases from V and 9 bases from J; junction bases left unmatched: 15. This CDR3 spans 15 amino acids. The chain's CDR3 is CASRVGTGRVEPQYF. The CDR3 bases are TGTGCCAGCAGGGTCGGGACAGGCCGCGTGGAACCCCAGTACTTC.